One and the same sample provided the 5 T cell receptor beta chains below, sequenced in a study of T cells after yellow fever vaccination. TCRdb called the 5' RACE reads again in MiXCR, with one record for every CDR3 protein. The sample contains 610,000 or so distinct CDR3 sequences, 9% to 15% of which appear only once. The sample consisted of PBMCs, taken on the day of the yellow fever booster vaccination. The receptor source for this set is a man aged 25-45 years who received the YFV17D yellow fever vaccine.

This clonotype was seen more than once but under ten times. The chain is built from TRBV20-1 and TRBJ1-1; D is unresolved. This CDR3 contains 13 residues. Germline V CDR1 and CDR2: DFQATT, SNEGSKA (reference sequence). V was pared by 5 bases and J by 7 bases, with 17 bases between. The CDR3: CSALRNPEREAFF. Here the CDR3 DNA reads TGCAGTGCTCTCCGGAACCCTGAGCGTGAAGCTTTCTTT.

This clonotype was seen only a few times. The rearrangement joins TRBV20-1 to TRBJ1-4; tentatively, D is TRBD1 (5 bases). Germline V gene data show CDR1 as DFQATT and CDR2 as SNEGSKA (reference sequence). This CDR3 contains 14 residues. The V gene lost 5 bases and the J gene lost 7 bases, with 17 bases spanning the gap. The CDR3 protein is CSASLTGLSEKLFF. For the CDR3, the DNA is TGCAGTGCTTCCCTTACAGGATTGAGTGAAAAACTGTTTTTT.

V usage is TRBV10-3 and J usage is TRBJ2-2; D tentatively fits TRBD1 or TRBD2 (7 bases each). The germline V gene encodes CDR1 ENHRY and CDR2 SYGVKD. The CDR3 is 16 amino acids. Trimming left V 3 bases short and J 0 bases short, with 11 bases between. CDR3: CAISDPGGANTGELFF. The CDR3 nucleotides read TGTGCCATCAGTGACCCAGGGGGGGCGAACACCGGGGAGCTGTTTTTT.

Ten or more counts support this clonotype. The chain joins TRBV5-1 to TRBJ2-2, with 8 bases fitting TRBD1. V was pared by 3 bases and J by 4 bases, with 5 bases of the junction left unmatched. The CDR3 covers 15 residues. Looked up from germline, CDR1 is SGHRS and CDR2 is YFSETQ. CDR3 sequence: CASSYGTGGTGELFF. CDR3 DNA sequence: TGCGCCAGCAGCTACGGAACAGGGGGCACCGGGGAGCTGTTTTTT.

The V and J genes are TRBV6-5 and TRBJ1-6, with D perhaps TRBD1 (5 bases). Germline V lookup: CDR1 MNHEY, CDR2 SVGAGI. The CDR3 runs 16 residues. The V and J ends lost 2 bases and 0 bases respectively, with 8 bases between them. CDR3 bases: TGTGCCAGCAGTTACACGAGGGGCTCCTATAATTCACCCCTCCACTTT. The encoded protein is CASSYTRGSYNSPLHF.